This T cell receptor (beta chain) was sequenced in a study of blood T cell repertoires in COVID-19. Study-wide background: Donors in the United States, Italy and Spain gave samples during acute or convalescent COVID-19. T cells, B-cell-depleted T cells, or PBMCs supplied cDNA or gDNA.

How the authors handled the data: Researchers report that nucleated cell counts were estimated from reference gene primer amplification. The method was immunoSEQ multiplex PCR; TCRdb's version includes in-frame clones alone and lacks a portion of them. The V and J calls and clone size come from that table; D and trimming were worked out from the DNA. The sample includes around 250,000 clones, 83% of them seen just once. This clone was recorded only once. CDR1 is MNHNS, CDR2 SASEGT, per germline. J gave up 0 bases and V 2 bases, and 5 bases lay outside the gene matches. The CDR3 totals 16 residues. The V gene is TRBV6-1, the J gene TRBJ2-7; 9 nucleotides line up with TRBD1. The sequencing sample was made of peripheral blood. The TCR sequence derives from an elderly man with acute or convalescent COVID-19. CDR3 DNA: TGTGCCAGCAGTGAATTTGGGACAGGGTTCTCCTACGAGCAGTACTTC. Translated, it gives CASSEFGTGFSYEQYF.